This T cell receptor beta chain was recovered during a study of blood T cell repertoires in COVID-19. About the study: In each case, the material was cDNA or gDNA derived from T cells, B-cell-depleted T cells, or PBMCs.

Generated by immunoSEQ multiplex PCR, the TCRdb table keeps only in-frame clones and is missing some. Among about 480,000 clones, less than 90% were seen once, and the ten largest hold 6.5% to 8.5%. The V segment lost 5 bases and the J segment 5 bases; nucleotides outside the gene matches: 9. This CDR3 has 15 amino acids. Germline values: CDR1 SEHNR, CDR2 FQNEAQ (reference sequence). Participant-reported clinical history was the basis for cohort assignment. Symptom resolution, clearance, or two negative PCRs marked donors in Cohort 3 as recovered. This receptor was identified in an older woman who had recovered from COVID-19. The sample taken for sequencing was PBMCs or T cells enriched from blood (not recorded which). The V and J genes are TRBV7-9 and TRBJ1-2; 9 positions match TRBD1. CDR3 coding DNA: TGTGCCAGCAGCGCGATACAGGGGGCCGAATATGGCTACACCTTC. Amino acid sequence: CASSAIQGAEYGYTF.